Below, 9 T cell receptor beta chains from the same sample are listed, as sequenced in a study of blood T cells in healthy people across ages. It was with a sample-barcoded 5' primer and a J-beta primer mix that a second PCR of about 6 to 12 cycles was run. TCRdb re-called the 5' RACE reads through MiXCR, storing one row per CDR3 protein. The sample has more than 600,000 distinct CDR3 sequences, around 25% seen once. The same data also contributed to another study, on T cells of mothers and their children.

The sample taken for sequencing was blood. The receptors were gathered from a boy between 10 and 17 years old in good health.

This chain links TRBV27 with TRBJ2-7; TRBD1 or TRBD2 may be the D gene (6 bases each). CDR1 is MNHEY, CDR2 SMNVEV, per germline (reference sequence). The CDR3 totals 13 residues. V was trimmed by 3 bases and J by 7 bases, leaving 13 bases between them. This chain's CDR3 is CASSLTGAGEQYF. The CDR3 DNA sequence: TGTGCCAGCAGTTTGACAGGCGCGGGGGAGCAGTACTTC.

This clonotype was recorded a few times. The chain carries TRBV27 and TRBJ2-1; possibly TRBD2 for D (5 bases). The CDR3 loop spans 13 amino acids. The germline V gene has CDR1 MNHEY and CDR2 SMNVEV (reference sequence). Trimming left V 5 bases short and J 5 bases short, with 10 bases between. The CDR3 nucleotides are TGTGCCAGCAGTCTGTACGGGAACAATGAGCAGTTCTTC. Protein sequence: CASSLYGNNEQFF.

The chain joins TRBV4-3 to TRBJ1-5; D possibly corresponds to TRBD1 (6 bases). The CDR3 totals 15 residues. Trimming left V 0 bases short and J 2 bases short, with 8 bases between. Germline V gene data show CDR1 as LGHNA and CDR2 as YSLEER. CDR3 DNA sequence: TGCGCCAGCAGCCAAGACGCAGGGGGCAATCAGCCCCAGCATTTT. It translates to CASSQDAGGNQPQHF.

This clonotype has just a few counts. The V gene is TRBV7-2, the J gene TRBJ2-7; D unclear. Germline CDR1 SGHTA, CDR2 FQGNSA. The CDR3 is 14 residues long. Trimming took 1 base from V and 3 from J, leaving 10 bases between them. CDR3: CASSLGLEGYEQYF. The CDR3 DNA reads as TGTGCCAGCAGCTTAGGGCTAGAAGGCTACGAGCAGTACTTC.

The genes are TRBV7-9 and TRBJ2-7, with D unresolved. The CDR3 loop spans 13 amino acids. Germline loops: CDR1 SEHNR, CDR2 FQNEAQ (reference sequence). V dropped 1 base and J dropped 5 bases, with 9 bases sitting between them. In nucleotides, the CDR3 is TGTGCCAGCAGCTTAGTTGCGGAGAACGAGCAGTACTTC. Translating it yields CASSLVAENEQYF.

A few counts support this clonotype. The CDR3 DNA reads TGCGCCAGCAGCGCGCGAGGGATCACAGGGACGCTAGCCAAAAACATTCAGTACTTC. Translating gives CASSARGITGTLAKNIQYF. The J gene is TRBJ2-4, the V gene TRBV4-1; TRBD1 might be the D (6 bases). The germline CDR1 and CDR2 sequences are MGHRA and YSYEKL. Trimming cost V 5 bases and J 0 bases, with 23 bases left between them. The CDR3 covers 19 residues.

V usage is TRBV7-9 and J usage is TRBJ1-1; the D is unclear. The CDR3 length is 12 residues. The V gene lost 9 bases and the J gene lost 4 bases, with 12 bases spanning the gap. Germline V CDR1 and CDR2: SEHNR, FQNEAQ (reference sequence). CDR3 protein: CASQTSGTEAFF. As DNA, the CDR3 is TGTGCCAGTCAAACATCAGGCACTGAAGCTTTCTTT.

In this sample, this clonotype turned up once. At one end, the junction sequence differs from germline, possibly due to a read error. The chain carries TRBV25-1 and TRBJ2-5, with D possibly TRBD1 on 5 matching bases. This CDR3 region has 16 residues. Germline V gene data show CDR1 as MGHDK and CDR2 as SYGVNS. The CDR3 DNA is TGTGCCAGCAGAGAATGGGTGGGGCCCTACCAAGAGACCCAGTACTTC. It is translated as CASREWVGPYQETQYF.

The chain is built from TRBV13 and TRBJ2-7, with D possibly TRBD1 on 5 matching bases. The CDR3 is made up of 14 amino acids. Per the germline V gene, CDR1 is PRHDT and CDR2 is FYEKMQ (reference sequence). V was pared by 2 bases and J by 0 bases, with 8 bases between. The CDR3 sequence: CASSLQQVSYEQYF. CDR3 DNA sequence: TGTGCCAGCAGCTTACAACAGGTCTCCTACGAGCAGTACTTC.